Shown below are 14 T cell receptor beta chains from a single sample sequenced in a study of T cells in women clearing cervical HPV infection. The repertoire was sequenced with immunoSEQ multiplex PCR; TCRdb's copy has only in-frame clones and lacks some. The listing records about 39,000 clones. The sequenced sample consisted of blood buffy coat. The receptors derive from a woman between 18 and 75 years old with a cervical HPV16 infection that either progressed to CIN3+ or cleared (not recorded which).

The CDR3 region is CASSTFGPESQYF. Partial CDR3 DNA: TGTGCCAGTAGCACGTTTGGGCCAGAATCG. This rearrangement joins TRBV19 to TRBJ2-3; D gene ambiguous. Read sequence stops 3 residues before the CDR3 end, and the germline J gene provides the missing end. The germline gives CDR1 LNHDA, CDR2 SQIVND (reference sequence). The CDR3 has 13 residues.

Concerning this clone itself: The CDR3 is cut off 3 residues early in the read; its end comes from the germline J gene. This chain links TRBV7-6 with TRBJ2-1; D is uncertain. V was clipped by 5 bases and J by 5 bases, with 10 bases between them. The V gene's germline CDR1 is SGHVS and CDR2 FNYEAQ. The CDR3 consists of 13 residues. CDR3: CASSLTFNNEQFF. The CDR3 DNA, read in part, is TGTGCCAGCAGCCTAACCTTCAACAATGAG.

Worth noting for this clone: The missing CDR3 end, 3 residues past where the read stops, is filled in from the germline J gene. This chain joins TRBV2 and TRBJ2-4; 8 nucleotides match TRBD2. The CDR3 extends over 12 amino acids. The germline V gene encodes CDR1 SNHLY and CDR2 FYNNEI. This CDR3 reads CASRQPAGGQYF. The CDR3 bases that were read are TGTGCCAGCAGGCAGCCCGCGGGGGGT.

The part of the CDR3 DNA that was read is TGTGCCAGCAGCCCCACTCCAGGGGCTGGGGCCAACGTC. Translation: CASSPTPGAGANV. The entire CDR3 reads CASSPTPGAGANVLTF. The V call is TRBV7-6, the J call TRBJ2-6; perhaps TRBD1 as D (6 bases). The read gets to within 3 residues of the CDR3 end, and the germline J gene fills in the rest. V was clipped by 5 bases and J by 2 bases, with 13 bases between them. This CDR3 region has 16 residues. CDR1 is SGHVS and CDR2 is FNYEAQ in the germline V gene.

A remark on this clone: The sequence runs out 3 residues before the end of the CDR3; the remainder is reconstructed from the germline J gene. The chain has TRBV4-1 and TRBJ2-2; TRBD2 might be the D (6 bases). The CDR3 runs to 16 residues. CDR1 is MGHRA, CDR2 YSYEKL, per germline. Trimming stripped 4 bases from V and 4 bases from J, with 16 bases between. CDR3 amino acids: CASSLSPSVFTGELFF. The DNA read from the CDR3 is TGCGCCAGCAGCCTATCCCCTAGCGTATTCACCGGGGAG.

The DNA read from the CDR3 is TGTGCCAGCTCACCGAAAGGGGCAGTGGGAGATACC. Its protein product is CASSPKGAVGDT. The whole CDR3 protein is CASSPKGAVGDTYTF. The V and J genes are TRBV18 and TRBJ1-2, with D perhaps TRBD1 (5 bases). The read terminates 3 residues ahead of where the CDR3 ends, so the germline J gene completes it. The CDR3 extends over 15 amino acids. The germline gives CDR1 KGHSH, CDR2 LQKENI.

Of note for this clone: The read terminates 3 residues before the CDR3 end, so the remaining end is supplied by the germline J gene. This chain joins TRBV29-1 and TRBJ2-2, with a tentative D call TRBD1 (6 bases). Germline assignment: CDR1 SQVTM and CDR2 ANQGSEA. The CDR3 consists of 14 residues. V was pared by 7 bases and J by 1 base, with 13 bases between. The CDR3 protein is CSAGGGLNTGELFF. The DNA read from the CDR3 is TGCAGCGCTGGGGGCGGGCTGAACACCGGGGAG.

The CDR3 loop reads CASNYGTVRETQYF. The CDR3 DNA, read in part, is TGTGCCAGCAATTACGGGACTGTCCGGGAGACG. The chain links TRBV7-9 to TRBJ2-3, with D tentatively TRBD2 (6 bases). The CDR3 end lies 3 residues beyond the end of the read and is filled in from the germline J gene. The CDR3 is 14 residues long. Germline loops: CDR1 SEHNR, CDR2 FQNEAQ (reference sequence).

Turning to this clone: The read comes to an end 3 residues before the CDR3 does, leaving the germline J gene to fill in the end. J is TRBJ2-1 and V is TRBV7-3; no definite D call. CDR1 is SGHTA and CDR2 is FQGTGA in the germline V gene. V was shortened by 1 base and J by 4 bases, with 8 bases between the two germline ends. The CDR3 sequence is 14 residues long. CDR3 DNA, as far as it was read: TGTGCCAGCAGCTTAATGGCAGGATACAATGAG. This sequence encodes CASSLMAGYNE. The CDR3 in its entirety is CASSLMAGYNEQFF.

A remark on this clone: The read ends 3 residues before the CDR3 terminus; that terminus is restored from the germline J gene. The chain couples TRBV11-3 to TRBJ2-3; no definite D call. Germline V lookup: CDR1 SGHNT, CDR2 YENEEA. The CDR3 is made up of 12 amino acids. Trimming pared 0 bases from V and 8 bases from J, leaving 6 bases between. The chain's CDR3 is CASSLETGTQYF. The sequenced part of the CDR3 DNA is TGTGCCAGCAGCTTAGAGACGGGTACG. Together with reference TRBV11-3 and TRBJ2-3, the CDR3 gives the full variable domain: EAGVVQSPRYKIIEKKQPVAFWCNPISGHNTLYWYLQNLGQGPELLIRYENEEAVDDSQLPKDRFSAERLKGVDSTLKIQPAELGDSAVYLCASSLETGTQYFGPGTRLTVL.

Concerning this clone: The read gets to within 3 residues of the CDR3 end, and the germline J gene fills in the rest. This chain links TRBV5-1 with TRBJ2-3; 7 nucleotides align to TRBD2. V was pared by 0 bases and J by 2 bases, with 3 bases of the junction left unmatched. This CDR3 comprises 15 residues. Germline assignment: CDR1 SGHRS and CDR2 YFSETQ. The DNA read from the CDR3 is TGCGCCAGCAGCTTGGCGGGGGGACCCACAGATACG. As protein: CASSLAGGPTDT. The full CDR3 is CASSLAGGPTDTQYF. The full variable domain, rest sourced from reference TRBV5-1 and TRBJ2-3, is KAGVTQTPRYLIKTRGQQVTLSCSPISGHRSVSWYQQTPGQGLQFLFEYFSETQRNKGNFPGRFSGRQFSNSRSEMNVSTLELGDSALYLCASSLAGGPTDTQYFGPGTRLTVL.

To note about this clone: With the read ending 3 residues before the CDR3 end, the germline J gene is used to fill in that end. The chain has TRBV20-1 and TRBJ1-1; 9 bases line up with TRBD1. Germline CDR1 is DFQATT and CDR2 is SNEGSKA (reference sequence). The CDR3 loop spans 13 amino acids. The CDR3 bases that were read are TGCAGTGCTAGACTAGGGACAGGGCTGGGA. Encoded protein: CSARLGTGLG. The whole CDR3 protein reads CSARLGTGLGAFF.

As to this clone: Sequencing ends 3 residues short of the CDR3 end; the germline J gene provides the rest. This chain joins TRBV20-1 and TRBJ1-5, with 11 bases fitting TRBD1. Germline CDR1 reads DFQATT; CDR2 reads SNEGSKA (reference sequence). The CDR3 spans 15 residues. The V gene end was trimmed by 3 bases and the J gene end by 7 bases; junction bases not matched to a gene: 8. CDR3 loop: CSASPSGTGGQPQHF. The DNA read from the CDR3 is TGCAGTGCTAGTCCTTCCGGGACAGGGGGACAGCCC.

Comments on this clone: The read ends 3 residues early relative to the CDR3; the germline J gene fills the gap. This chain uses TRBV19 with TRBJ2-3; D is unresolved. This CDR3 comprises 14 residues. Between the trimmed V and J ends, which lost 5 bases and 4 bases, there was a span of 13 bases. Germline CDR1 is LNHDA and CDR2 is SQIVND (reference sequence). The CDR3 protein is CASSVGGSPDTQYF. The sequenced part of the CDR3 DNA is TGTGCCAGTAGTGTAGGTGGCAGTCCAGATACG.